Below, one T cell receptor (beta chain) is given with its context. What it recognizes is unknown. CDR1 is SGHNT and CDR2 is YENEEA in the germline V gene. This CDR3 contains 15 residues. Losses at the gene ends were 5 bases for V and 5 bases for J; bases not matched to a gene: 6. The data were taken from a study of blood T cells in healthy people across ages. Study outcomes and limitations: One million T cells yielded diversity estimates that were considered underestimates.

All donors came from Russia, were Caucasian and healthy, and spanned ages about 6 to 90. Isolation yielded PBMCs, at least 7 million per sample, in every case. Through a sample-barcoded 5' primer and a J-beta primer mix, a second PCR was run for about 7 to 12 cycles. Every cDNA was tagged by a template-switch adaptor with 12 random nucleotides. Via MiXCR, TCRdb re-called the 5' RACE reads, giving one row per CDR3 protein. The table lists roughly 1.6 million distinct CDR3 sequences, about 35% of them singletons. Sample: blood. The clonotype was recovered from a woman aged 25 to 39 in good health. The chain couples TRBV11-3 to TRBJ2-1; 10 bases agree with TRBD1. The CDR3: CASSQRDRGHNEQFF. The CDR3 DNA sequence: TGTGCCAGCAGCCAGCGGGACAGGGGCCACAATGAGCAGTTCTTC.